One and the same sample provided the 9 T cell receptor beta chains below, sequenced in a study of T cell responses to AZD1222 COVID-19 vaccine. Profiling relied on immunoSEQ multiplex PCR, and the TCRdb table lists in-frame clones only, not all of them. The profile shows about 110,000 clones, roughly 90% of them singletons. This specimen consisted of peripheral blood, obtained on day 0 of AZD1222 vaccination. These receptor sequences come from an adult in good health.

The chain carries TRBV19 and TRBJ1-5; D unresolved. V shed 5 bases and J shed 4 bases, with 27 bases lying between them. The CDR3 is 19 amino acids. CDR1 and CDR2 from the germline V gene are LNHDA and SQIVND (reference sequence). The CDR3 loop reads CASSPHLGAGYIGNQPQHF. CDR3 sequence (DNA): TGTGCCAGTAGTCCTCATTTGGGTGCGGGTTATATTGGGAATCAGCCCCAGCATTTT. Supplemented by reference TRBV19 and TRBJ1-5, the full variable domain reads DGGITQSPKYLFRKEGQNVTLSCEQNLNHDAMYWYRQDPGQGLRLIYYSQIVNDFQKGDIAEGYSVSREKKESFPLTVTSAQKNPTAFYLCASSPHLGAGYIGNQPQHFGDGTRLSIL.

The chain combines TRBV27 with TRBJ2-3; TRBD1 is a possible D gene (5 bases). CDR1 and CDR2 (germline): MNHEY, SMNVEV (reference sequence). Trimming removed 8 bases at V and 4 bases at J, with 13 bases between. The CDR3 has 13 residues. The CDR3 DNA reads as TGTGCCAGCGCACCGACAGTGCCAGATACGCAGTATTTT. This translates into CASAPTVPDTQYF.

This chain connects TRBV6-2 or TRBV6-3 to TRBJ1-2, with a weak D call TRBD1 (5 bases). V was pared by 2 bases and J by 3 bases, with 10 bases between. Germline V gene sequence: CDR1 MNHEY, CDR2 SVGEGT. The CDR3 totals 14 residues. The CDR3 spells CASSYRGRDYGYTF. In nucleotides, the CDR3 is TGTGCCAGCAGTTACCGGGGCAGGGACTATGGCTACACCTTC.

The rearrangement links TRBV5-4 to TRBJ2-2; D might be TRBD1 or TRBD2, each matching 5 bases. The V end lost 4 bases, the J end lost 8 bases, and 21 bases lay between the germline ends. CDR3 size: 16 residues. CDR1 and CDR2 from the germline V gene are SGHNT and YYREEE (reference sequence). CDR3 DNA sequence: TGTGCCAGCAGCCACCGGGACCCCCCCCGTGCAGGGGAGCTGTTTTTT. Protein: CASSHRDPPRAGELFF. Full variable domain (remainder filled in from reference TRBV5-4 and TRBJ2-2): ETGVTQSPTHLIKTRGQQVTLRCSSQSGHNTVSWYQQALGQGPQFIFQYYREEENGRGNFPPRFSGLQFPNYSSELNVNALELDDSALYLCASSHRDPPRAGELFFGEGSRLTVL.

This clone appeared once. The V gene is TRBV29-1, the J gene TRBJ2-7; 9 positions match TRBD2. This CDR3 has 11 amino acids. CDR1 SQVTM and CDR2 ANQGSEA come from the germline V gene. The V gene end was trimmed by 5 bases and the J gene end by 5 bases; junction bases not matched to a gene: 1. CDR3 DNA: TGCAGCGTTAGGACTAGCGACGAGCAGTACTTC. Translated, it gives CSVRTSDEQYF.

This clone was counted once. The V call is TRBV11-2, the J call TRBJ1-4; maybe TRBD1 (5 bases). This CDR3 comprises 14 residues. In germline, CDR1 is SGHAT, CDR2 FQNNGV. Trimming shortened V by 4 bases and J by 7 bases, and 13 bases separated the two germline ends. For the CDR3, the DNA is TGTGCCAGCAGCTATCAGGGAGATTCTGAAAAACTGTTTTTT. Its translation is CASSYQGDSEKLFF. Complete variable domain (other parts from reference TRBV11-2 and TRBJ1-4): EAGVAQSPRYKIIEKRQSVAFWCNPISGHATLYWYQQILGQGPKLLIQFQNNGVVDDSQLPKDRFSAERLKGVDSTLKIQPAKLEDSAVYLCASSYQGDSEKLFFGSGTQLSVL.

This rearrangement joins TRBV7-2 to TRBJ2-2, with D maybe TRBD1 (6 bases). Trimming shortened V by 4 bases and J by 2 bases, and 11 bases separated the two germline ends. Germline V lookup: CDR1 SGHTA, CDR2 FQGNSA. The CDR3 loop spans 15 amino acids. CDR3 residues: CASSWDTANTGELFF. In nucleotides, the CDR3 is TGTGCCAGCAGCTGGGACACGGCTAACACCGGGGAGCTGTTTTTT.

This chain links TRBV2 with TRBJ1-2, with 11 bases identical to TRBD1. This CDR3 spans 15 amino acids. V lost 6 bases, J lost 4 bases, and 7 bases stayed unmatched. Germline loops: CDR1 SNHLY, CDR2 FYNNEI. The CDR3 DNA follows: TGTGCCAGCAGCCCGGGACAGGGGGGCGTCTATGGCTACACCTTC. Residues: CASSPGQGGVYGYTF.

The J gene is TRBJ2-1, the V gene TRBV7-9; D might be TRBD1 (5 bases). The CDR3 contains 13 residues. V gave up 2 bases and J gave up 5 bases, with 7 bases separating them. Germline CDR1 is SEHNR and CDR2 is FQNEAQ (reference sequence). The CDR3: CASSLLGDNEQFF. The CDR3 region has the DNA TGTGCCAGCAGCTTATTAGGGGACAATGAGCAGTTCTTC.